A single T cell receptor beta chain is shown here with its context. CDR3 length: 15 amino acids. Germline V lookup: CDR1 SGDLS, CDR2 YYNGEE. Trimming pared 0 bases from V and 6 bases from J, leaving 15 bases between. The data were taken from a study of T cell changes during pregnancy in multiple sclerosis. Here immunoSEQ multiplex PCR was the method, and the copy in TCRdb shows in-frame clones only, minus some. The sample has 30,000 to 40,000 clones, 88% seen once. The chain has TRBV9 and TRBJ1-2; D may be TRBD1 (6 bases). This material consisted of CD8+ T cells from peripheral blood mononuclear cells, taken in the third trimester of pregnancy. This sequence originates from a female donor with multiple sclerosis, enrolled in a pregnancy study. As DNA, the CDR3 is TGTGCCAGCAGCGTAGGAGGGGGTCCAGCACATGGCTACACCTTC. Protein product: CASSVGGGPAHGYTF.